A single sample gave rise to the 13 T cell receptor beta chains below, sequenced in a study of regulatory T cells in long-lasting Graves disease. To make TCR beta libraries, researchers used iRepertoire HTBI primers and Arm-PCR of CDR3 regions. In TCRdb, the multiplex PCR reads were re-called with MiXCR into one record per CDR3 protein. The table records hundreds of thousands of distinct CDR3 sequences, about 32% of them present only once. As to time point: persistent/refractory GD, antithyroid drugs over 5 years with positive TRAb. Scientists built the TCR library using RNA that was extracted from PBMCs. Sequenced material: peripheral blood mononuclear cells (PBMCs), taken when the disease was refractory, from a patient treated with antithyroid drugs. The receptors come from a female donor with Graves disease.

This clonotype was seen many times. V usage is TRBV3-1 and J usage is TRBJ2-5; 8 bases align to TRBD2. V was pared by 4 bases and J by 5 bases, with 9 bases of the junction left unmatched. This CDR3 comprises 15 residues. Germline assignment: CDR1 LGHDT and CDR2 YNNKEL (reference sequence). In DNA, the CDR3 is TGTGCCAGCAGCCGACCCGGACTAGCTATGGAGACCCAGTACTTC. Its protein is CASSRPGLAMETQYF.

The chain joins TRBV6-2 or TRBV6-3 to TRBJ2-6, with D possibly TRBD1 on 6 matching bases. This CDR3 is built from 19 residues. Germline loops: CDR1 MNHEY, CDR2 SVGEGT. V was shortened by 5 bases and J by 3 bases, with 23 bases between the two germline ends. CDR3: CASSALGHPLGRGANVLTF. The CDR3 nucleotides are TGTGCCAGCAGTGCCTTGGGACACCCTCTGGGGCGTGGGGCCAACGTCCTGACTTTC.

This sequence joins TRBV27 and TRBJ2-7; 12 bases match TRBD2. Germline V gene lookup returns CDR1 MNHEY and CDR2 SMNVEV (reference sequence). The CDR3 totals 19 residues. V dropped 6 bases and J dropped 0; count of bases not matched to a gene: 15. CDR3 bases: TGTGCCAGCAGCCCTCGTCGGACTAGCGGGATAGTTTCCTCCTACGAGCAGTACTTC. The encoded protein is CASSPRRTSGIVSSYEQYF.

There are many counts of this clonotype. The J gene is TRBJ1-5, the V gene TRBV24-1; 7 bases are shared with TRBD1. The V gene's germline CDR1 is KGHDR and CDR2 SFDVKD. This CDR3 spans 17 amino acids. The trim removed 3 bases at V and 1 base at J, leaving 8 bases unmatched. The CDR3 protein is CATSDVSDRASNQPQHF. The DNA for the CDR3 is TGTGCCACCAGTGATGTTTCTGACAGGGCAAGCAATCAGCCCCAGCATTTT.

The chain couples TRBV29-1 to TRBJ1-1; TRBD1 might be the D (5 bases). Germline CDR1 SQVTM, CDR2 ANQGSEA. V gave up 4 bases and J gave up 3 bases, with 12 bases separating them. This CDR3 region has 13 residues. The CDR3 is CSVVVAGDTEAFF. The CDR3 DNA follows: TGCAGCGTTGTAGTTGCGGGGGACACTGAAGCTTTCTTT.

The chain recombines TRBV5-4 with TRBJ1-1; D gene unclear. V was shortened by 2 bases and J by 1 base, with 12 bases between the two germline ends. Looked up from germline, CDR1 is SGHNT and CDR2 is YYREEE (reference sequence). The CDR3 sequence is 15 residues long. Here the CDR3 DNA reads TGTGCCAGCAGCTTACTGGCAGCCCAGAACACTGAAGCTTTCTTT. Translation gives CASSLLAAQNTEAFF. The variable domain in full, completed from reference TRBV5-4 and TRBJ1-1, reads ETGVTQSPTHLIKTRGQQVTLRCSSQSGHNTVSWYQQALGQGPQFIFQYYREEENGRGNFPPRFSGLQFPNYSSELNVNALELDDSALYLCASSLLAAQNTEAFFGQGTRLTVV.

The rearrangement joins TRBV7-9 to TRBJ2-5; 11 nucleotides line up with TRBD2. Germline V gene lookup returns CDR1 SEHNR and CDR2 FQNEAQ (reference sequence). Trimming cost V 4 bases and J 4 bases; bases outside gene matches: 8. The CDR3 spans 16 residues. The CDR3 DNA reads TGTGCCAGCAGCTCTACAAGACTAGCGGGAAGAGAGACCCAGTACTTC. Protein sequence: CASSSTRLAGRETQYF.

The chain carries TRBV3-1 and TRBJ1-1; D is uncertain. Trimming removed 2 bases from V and 1 base from J, with 8 bases in between. The CDR3 runs to 14 residues. Germline values: CDR1 LGHDT, CDR2 YNNKEL (reference sequence). CDR3 amino acids: CASSQWLSNTEAFF. The CDR3 DNA is TGTGCCAGCAGCCAATGGCTATCGAACACTGAAGCTTTCTTT.

The rearrangement joins TRBV7-2 to TRBJ1-2; weak D call: TRBD1 (5 bases). V lost 8 bases and J 1 base, leaving 20 bases between the germline ends. The CDR3 length is 16 residues. Germline V CDR1 and CDR2: SGHTA, FQGNSA. DNA of the CDR3: TGTGCCAGCCTGCGGGATGGGGGGGGATATAACTATGGCTACACCTTC. The encoded protein is CASLRDGGGYNYGYTF.

The sample holds many counts of this clonotype. This chain connects TRBV12-3 or TRBV12-4 to TRBJ1-2, with D perhaps TRBD1 (6 bases). The CDR3 sequence is 13 residues long. V shed 1 base and J shed 8 bases, with 11 bases lying between them. CDR3: CASSLGGGGGYTF. DNA of the CDR3: TGTGCCAGCAGTTTAGGAGGAGGGGGAGGCTACACCTTC.

The chain links TRBV6-2 or TRBV6-3 to TRBJ2-2; TRBD1 is a possible D gene (5 bases). Germline CDR1 and CDR2: MNHEY and SVGEGT. The V end lost 6 bases, the J end lost 2 bases, and 16 bases lay between the germline ends. The CDR3 length is 16 residues. Here the CDR3 reads CASRFGPRGNTGELFF. CDR3 sequence (DNA): TGTGCCAGCAGATTCGGACCTAGGGGCAACACCGGGGAGCTGTTTTTT.

The V and J genes are TRBV30 and TRBJ1-4, with D perhaps matching TRBD1 (6 bases). Germline V CDR1 and CDR2: GTSNPN, SVGIG (reference sequence). The CDR3 runs to 14 residues. Trimming left V 0 bases short and J 7 bases short, with 12 bases between. CDR3 sequence: CAWSVGGWFEKLFF. CDR3 nucleotides: TGTGCCTGGAGTGTGGGGGGCTGGTTTGAAAAACTGTTTTTT.

There are a few counts of this clonotype. The genes are TRBV30 and TRBJ1-1, with 7 bases fitting TRBD1. The V segment lost 0 bases and the J segment 7 bases; nucleotides outside the gene matches: 5. The CDR3 totals 13 residues. CDR1 and CDR2 (germline): GTSNPN, SVGIG (reference sequence). The CDR3 DNA reads as TGTGCCTGGAGTGTATTGACAGGGTTTGAAGCTTTCTTT. Translation gives CAWSVLTGFEAFF.